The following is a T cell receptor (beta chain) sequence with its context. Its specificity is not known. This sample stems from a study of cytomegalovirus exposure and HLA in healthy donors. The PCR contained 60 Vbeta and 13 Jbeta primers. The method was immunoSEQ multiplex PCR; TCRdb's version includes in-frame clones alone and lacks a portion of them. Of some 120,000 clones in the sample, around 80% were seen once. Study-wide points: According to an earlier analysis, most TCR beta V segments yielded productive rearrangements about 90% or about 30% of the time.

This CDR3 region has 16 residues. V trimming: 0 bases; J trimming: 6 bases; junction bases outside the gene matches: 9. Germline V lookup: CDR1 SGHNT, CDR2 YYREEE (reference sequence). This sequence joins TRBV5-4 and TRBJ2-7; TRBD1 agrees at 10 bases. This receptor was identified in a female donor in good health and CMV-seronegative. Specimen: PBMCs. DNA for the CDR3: TGTGCCAGCAGCTTGGGCGAGGGACAGGGGTGGTTCGAGCAGTACTTC. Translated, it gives CASSLGEGQGWFEQYF. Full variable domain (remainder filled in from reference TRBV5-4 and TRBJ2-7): ETGVTQSPTHLIKTRGQQVTLRCSSQSGHNTVSWYQQALGQGPQFIFQYYREEENGRGNFPPRFSGLQFPNYSSELNVNALELDDSALYLCASSLGEGQGWFEQYFGPGTRLTVT.